The sequence of this T cell receptor beta chain was determined in a study of early T cells in non-severe SARS-CoV-2 infection. The CDR3 runs 15 residues. CDR1 and CDR2 (germline): LGHDT, YNNKEL (reference sequence). Trimming cost V 0 bases and J 2 bases, with 10 bases left between them. Individually, cDNA molecules had unique molecular identifiers attached to them. TCRdb recomputed calls from the 5' RACE reads with MiXCR, one row per CDR3 protein. The sample contains fewer than 85,000 distinct CDR3 sequences, approximately 14% of which appear only once. The sequencing sample was made of whole blood. The chain is built from TRBV3-1 and TRBJ2-5; D may correspond to TRBD1 or TRBD2 (5 bases each). The sequence was collected from an adult who was a healthcare worker with PCR-confirmed SARS-CoV-2 infection or an uninfected control (not recorded which). CDR3 protein: CASSQEGTNQETQYF. CDR3 DNA sequence: TGTGCCAGCAGCCAAGAGGGGACCAATCAAGAGACCCAGTACTTC.